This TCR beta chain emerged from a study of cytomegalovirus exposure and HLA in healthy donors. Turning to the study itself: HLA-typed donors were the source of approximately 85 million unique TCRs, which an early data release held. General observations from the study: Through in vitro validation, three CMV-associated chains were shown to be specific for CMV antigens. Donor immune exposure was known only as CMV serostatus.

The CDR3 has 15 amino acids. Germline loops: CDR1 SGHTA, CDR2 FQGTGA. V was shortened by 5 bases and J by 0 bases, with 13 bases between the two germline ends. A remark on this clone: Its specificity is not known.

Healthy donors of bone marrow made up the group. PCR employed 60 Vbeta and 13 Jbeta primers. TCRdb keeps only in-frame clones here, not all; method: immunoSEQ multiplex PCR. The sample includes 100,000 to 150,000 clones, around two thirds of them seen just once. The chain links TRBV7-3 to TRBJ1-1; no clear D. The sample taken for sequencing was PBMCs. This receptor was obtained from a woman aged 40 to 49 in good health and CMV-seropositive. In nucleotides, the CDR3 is TGTGCCAGCAGCCTTACAGCGGGTCTGAACACTGAAGCTTTCTTT. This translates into CASSLTAGLNTEAFF.